This TCR beta chain was retrieved from a study of T cells in Graves' hyperthyroidism and ophthalmopathy. General observations from the study: Expanded thyroid clonotypes (above 0.001) were mostly also found in blood.

Extraction of PBMCs used roughly 10 ml of fresh peripheral blood. RNA transcripts provided the source from which TCR beta CDR3 regions were amplified. Carried out on the TCR CDR3, a first-round RT-PCR used the HTBI primer set. TCRdb recomputed calls from the multiplex PCR reads with MiXCR, one row per CDR3 protein. The sample includes around 300,000 distinct CDR3 sequences, approximately 12% seen only once; the top ten take roughly 8.5%. This CDR3 spans 12 amino acids. A word on this clonotype: What it recognizes is unknown. Given a much more abundant clone one base away, this may be a read error.

This clonotype was sampled from a woman in her twenties or thirties with Graves' hyperthyroidism that later progressed to Graves' ophthalmopathy. This sequence joins TRBV12-3 or TRBV12-4 and TRBJ2-1, with 7 bases fitting TRBD2. The sample comprised blood. This chain's CDR3 is CASSIGEGEQLF. CDR3 DNA sequence: TGTGCCAGCAGTATAGGGGAGGGTGAGCAGCTCTTC.